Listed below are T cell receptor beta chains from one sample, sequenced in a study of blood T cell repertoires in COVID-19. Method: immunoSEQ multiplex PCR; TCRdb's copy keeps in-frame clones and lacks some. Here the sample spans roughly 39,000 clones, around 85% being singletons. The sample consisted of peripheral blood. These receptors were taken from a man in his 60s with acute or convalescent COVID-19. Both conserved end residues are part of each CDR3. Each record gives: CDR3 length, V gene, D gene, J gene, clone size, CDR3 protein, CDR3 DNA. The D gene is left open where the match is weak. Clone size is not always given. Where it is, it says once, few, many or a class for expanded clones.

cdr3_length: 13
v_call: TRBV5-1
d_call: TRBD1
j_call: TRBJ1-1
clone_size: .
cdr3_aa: CASSWDSRTEAFF
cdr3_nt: TGCGCCAGCAGCTGGGACAGTCGGACTGAAGCTTTCTTT

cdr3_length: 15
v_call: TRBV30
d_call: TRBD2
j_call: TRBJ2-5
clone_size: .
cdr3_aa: CAWASGGARQETQYF
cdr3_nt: TGTGCCTGGGCTAGCGGGGGGGCCCGGCAAGAGACCCAGTACTTC

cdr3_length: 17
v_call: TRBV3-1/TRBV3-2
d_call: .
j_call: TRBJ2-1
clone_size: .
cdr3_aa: CASSQGSFLRQVNEQFF
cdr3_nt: TGTGCCAGCAGCCAAGGGTCGTTTCTGAGACAGGTTAATGAGCAGTTCTTC

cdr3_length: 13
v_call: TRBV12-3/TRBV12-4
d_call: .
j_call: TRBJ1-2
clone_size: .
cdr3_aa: CASSPPGLDGYTF
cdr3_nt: TGTGCCAGCAGTCCCCCAGGGTTGGATGGCTACACCTTC

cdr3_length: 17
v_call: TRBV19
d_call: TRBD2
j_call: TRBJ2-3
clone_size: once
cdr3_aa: CASRAPRLAASTDTQYF
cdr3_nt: TGTGCCAGTAGGGCCCCGAGACTAGCGGCTAGCACAGATACGCAGTATTTT

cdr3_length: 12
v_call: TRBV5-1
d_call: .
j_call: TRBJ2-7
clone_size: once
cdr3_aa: CASSAGLHEQYF
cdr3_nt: TGCGCCAGCAGCGCCGGACTGCACGAGCAGTACTTC

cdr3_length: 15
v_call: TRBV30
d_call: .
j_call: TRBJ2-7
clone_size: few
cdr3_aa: CAWSLRHQGFYEQYF
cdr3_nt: TGTGCCTGGAGTTTAAGGCATCAGGGGTTCTACGAGCAGTACTTC

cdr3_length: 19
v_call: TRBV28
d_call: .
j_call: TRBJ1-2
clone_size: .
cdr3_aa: CASSFYGGGTQLANYGYTF
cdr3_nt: TGTGCCAGCAGTTTTTATGGGGGAGGAACCCAGTTAGCTAACTATGGCTACACCTTC

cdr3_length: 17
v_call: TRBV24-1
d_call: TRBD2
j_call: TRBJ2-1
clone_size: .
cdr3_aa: CATSDPGSGRTYNEQFF
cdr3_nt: TGTGCCACCAGTGACCCCGGTAGCGGGAGGACCTACAATGAGCAGTTCTTC

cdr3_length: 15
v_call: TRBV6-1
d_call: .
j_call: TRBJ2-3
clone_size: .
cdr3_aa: CASSEIGQSTDTQYF
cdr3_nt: TGTGCCAGCAGTGAAATTGGACAGAGCACAGATACGCAGTATTTT

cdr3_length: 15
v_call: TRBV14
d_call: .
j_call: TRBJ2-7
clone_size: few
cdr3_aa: CASSMTHVGAYEQYF
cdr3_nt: TGTGCCAGCAGCATGACCCACGTCGGGGCCTACGAGCAGTACTTC

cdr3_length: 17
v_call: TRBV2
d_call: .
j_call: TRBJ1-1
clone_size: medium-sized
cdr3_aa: CASSWTAPFLLNTEAFF
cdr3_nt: TGTGCCAGCAGTTGGACAGCTCCCTTTCTCTTGAACACTGAAGCTTTCTTT

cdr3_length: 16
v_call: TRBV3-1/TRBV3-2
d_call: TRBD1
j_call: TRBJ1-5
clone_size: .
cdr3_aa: CASSQELGQGDQPQHF
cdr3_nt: TGTGCCAGCAGCCAAGAGTTGGGACAGGGTGATCAGCCCCAGCATTTT

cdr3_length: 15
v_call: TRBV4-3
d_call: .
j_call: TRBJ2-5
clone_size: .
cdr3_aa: CASSQEGLAGETQYF
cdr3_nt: TGCGCCAGCAGCCAAGAGGGCCTAGCTGGGGAGACCCAGTACTTC

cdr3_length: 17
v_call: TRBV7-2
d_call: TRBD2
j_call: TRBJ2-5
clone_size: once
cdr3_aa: CASSLVGLAGGRETQYF
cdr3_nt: TGTGCCAGCAGCTTAGTGGGGCTAGCGGGGGGTAGGGAGACCCAGTACTTC

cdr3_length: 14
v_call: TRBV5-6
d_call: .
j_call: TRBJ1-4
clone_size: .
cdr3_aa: CASSPETGLGKLFF
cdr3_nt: TGTGCCAGCAGCCCCGAAACAGGACTAGGAAAACTGTTTTTT

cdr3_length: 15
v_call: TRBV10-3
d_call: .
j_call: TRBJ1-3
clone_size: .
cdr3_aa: CAAGPVGAIGNTIYF
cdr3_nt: TGTGCCGCCGGACCGGTGGGGGCTATTGGAAACACCATATATTTT

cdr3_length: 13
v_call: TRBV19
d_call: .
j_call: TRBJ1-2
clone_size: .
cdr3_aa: CASSPQAGYGYTF
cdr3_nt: TGTGCCAGTAGTCCCCAGGCAGGCTATGGCTACACCTTC

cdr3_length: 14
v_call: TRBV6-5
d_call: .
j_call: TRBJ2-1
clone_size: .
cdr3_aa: CASSYSTEGNEQFF
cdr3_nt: TGTGCCAGCAGTTACTCGACCGAGGGTAATGAGCAGTTCTTC

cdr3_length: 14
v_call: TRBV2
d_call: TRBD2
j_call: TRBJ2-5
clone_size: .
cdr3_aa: CASSDSVGRGTQYF
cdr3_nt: TGTGCCAGCAGTGATTCAGTGGGGAGGGGGACCCAGTACTTC

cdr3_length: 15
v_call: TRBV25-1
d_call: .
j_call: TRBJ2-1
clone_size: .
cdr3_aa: CASSEQGLAYNEQFF
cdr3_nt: TGTGCCAGCAGTGAACAGGGGTTGGCCTACAATGAGCAGTTCTTC

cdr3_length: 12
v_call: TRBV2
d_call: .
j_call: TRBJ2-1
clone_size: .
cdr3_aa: CASRRDSPEQFF
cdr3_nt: TGTGCCAGCAGACGGGACTCACCTGAGCAGTTCTTC

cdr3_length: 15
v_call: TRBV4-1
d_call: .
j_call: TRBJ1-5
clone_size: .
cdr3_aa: CASSQGWGGTQPQHF
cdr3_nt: TGCGCCAGCAGCCAAGGTTGGGGGGGGACCCAGCCCCAGCATTTT

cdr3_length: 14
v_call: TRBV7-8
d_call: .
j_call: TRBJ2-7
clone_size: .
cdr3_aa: CASSPLGRGREQYF
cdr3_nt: TGTGCCAGCAGCCCCTTAGGACGGGGAAGGGAGCAGTACTTC

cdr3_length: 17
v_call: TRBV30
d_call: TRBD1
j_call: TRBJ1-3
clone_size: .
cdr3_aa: CAWRRVDRGNSGNTIYF
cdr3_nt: TGTGCCTGGAGGCGGGTAGACAGGGGCAACTCTGGAAACACCATATATTTT

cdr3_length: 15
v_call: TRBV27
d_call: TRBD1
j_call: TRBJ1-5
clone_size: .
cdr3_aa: CASSSQTGYSQPQHF
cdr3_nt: TGTGCCAGCAGTTCCCAGACAGGGTACAGTCAGCCCCAGCATTTT

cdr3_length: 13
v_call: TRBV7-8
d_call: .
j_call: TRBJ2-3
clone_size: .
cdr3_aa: CASSRRDTDTQYF
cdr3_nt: TGTGCCAGCAGCCGGCGGGACACAGATACGCAGTATTTT

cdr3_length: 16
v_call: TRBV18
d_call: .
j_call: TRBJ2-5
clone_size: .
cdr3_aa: CASSPRAGRGQETQYF
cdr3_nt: TGTGCCAGCTCACCACGCGCAGGGAGGGGGCAAGAGACCCAGTACTTC

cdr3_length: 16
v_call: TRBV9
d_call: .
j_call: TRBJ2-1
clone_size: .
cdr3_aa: CASSALGQGFTMKQFF
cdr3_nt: TGTGCCAGCAGCGCTCTGGGACAAGGCTTTACAATGAAACAGTTCTTC

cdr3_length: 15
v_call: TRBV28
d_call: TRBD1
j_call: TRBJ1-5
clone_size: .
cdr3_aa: CASSSGSGGGQPQHF
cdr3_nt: TGTGCCAGCAGTTCAGGATCAGGGGGCGGTCAGCCCCAGCATTTT

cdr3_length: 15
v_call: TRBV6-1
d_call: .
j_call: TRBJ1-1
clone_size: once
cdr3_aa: CASSEGGGRITEAFF
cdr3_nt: TGTGCCAGCAGTGAAGGCGGGGGGCGGATCACTGAAGCTTTCTTT

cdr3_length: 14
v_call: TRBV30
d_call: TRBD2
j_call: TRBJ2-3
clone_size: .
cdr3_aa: CAWKSGRGADTQYF
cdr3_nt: TGTGCCTGGAAAAGCGGGAGGGGGGCAGATACGCAGTATTTT

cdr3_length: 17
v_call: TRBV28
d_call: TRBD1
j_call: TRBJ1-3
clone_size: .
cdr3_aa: CASRRPGQGDSGNTIYF
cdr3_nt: TGTGCCAGCAGGCGGCCGGGACAGGGGGACTCTGGAAACACCATATATTTT

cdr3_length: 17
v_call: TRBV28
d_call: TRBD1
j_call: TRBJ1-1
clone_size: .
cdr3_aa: CASSDTVRDRPNTEAFF
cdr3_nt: TGTGCCAGCAGTGACACCGTGAGGGACAGGCCGAACACTGAAGCTTTCTTT

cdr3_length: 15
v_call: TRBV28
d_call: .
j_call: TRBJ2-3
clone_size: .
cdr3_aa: CASSLLAASTDTQYF
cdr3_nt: TGTGCCAGCAGTTTGTTAGCGGCAAGCACAGATACGCAGTATTTT

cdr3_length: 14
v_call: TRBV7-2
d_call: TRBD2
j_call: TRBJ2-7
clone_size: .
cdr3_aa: CASSLETSGYEQYF
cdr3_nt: TGTGCCAGCAGCTTAGAGACTAGCGGCTACGAGCAGTACTTC

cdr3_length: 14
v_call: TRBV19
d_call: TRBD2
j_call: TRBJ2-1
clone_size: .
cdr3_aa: CASSTTSGWSEQFF
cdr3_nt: TGTGCCAGTAGTACTACTAGCGGATGGAGTGAGCAGTTCTTC

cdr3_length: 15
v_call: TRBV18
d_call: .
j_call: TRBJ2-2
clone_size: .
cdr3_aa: CASSPRQDNTGELFF
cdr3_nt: TGTGCCAGCTCACCAAGACAGGATAACACCGGGGAGCTGTTTTTT

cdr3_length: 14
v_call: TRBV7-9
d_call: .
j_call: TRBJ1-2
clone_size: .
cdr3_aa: CASGPAVSPYGYTF
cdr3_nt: TGTGCCAGCGGCCCCGCGGTCTCTCCCTATGGCTACACCTTC

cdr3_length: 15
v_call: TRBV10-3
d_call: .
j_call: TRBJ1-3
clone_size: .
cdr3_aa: CAISGAASSGNTIYF
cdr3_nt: TGTGCCATCAGTGGGGCAGCCAGCTCTGGAAACACCATATATTTT

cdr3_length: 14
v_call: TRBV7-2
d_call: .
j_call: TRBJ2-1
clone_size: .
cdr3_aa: CASSPGGSYNEQFF
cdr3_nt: TGTGCCAGCAGCCCCGGAGGGAGCTACAATGAGCAGTTCTTC

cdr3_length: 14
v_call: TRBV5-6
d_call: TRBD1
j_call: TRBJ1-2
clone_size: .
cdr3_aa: CASIQGALNYGYTF
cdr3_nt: TGTGCCAGCATTCAGGGGGCCCTTAACTATGGCTACACCTTC

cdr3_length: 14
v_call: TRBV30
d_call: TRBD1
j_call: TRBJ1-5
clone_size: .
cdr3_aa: CAWNDRGGNQPQHF
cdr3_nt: TGTGCCTGGAACGACAGGGGGGGCAATCAGCCCCAGCATTTT

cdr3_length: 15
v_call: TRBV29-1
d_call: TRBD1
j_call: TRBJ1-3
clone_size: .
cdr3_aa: CSVSQTGSSGNTIYF
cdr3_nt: TGCAGCGTTTCCCAGACAGGGAGTTCGGGAAACACCATATATTTT

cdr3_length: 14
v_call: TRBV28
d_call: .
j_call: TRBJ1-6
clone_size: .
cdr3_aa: CASSLRGYNSPLHF
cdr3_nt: TGTGCCAGCAGTTTAAGAGGTTATAATTCACCCCTCCACTTT

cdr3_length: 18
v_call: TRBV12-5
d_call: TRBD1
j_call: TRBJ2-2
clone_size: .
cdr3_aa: CASGLVIAAGGNTGELFF
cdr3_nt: TGTGCTAGTGGTTTGGTTATCGCTGCAGGGGGAAACACCGGGGAGCTGTTTTTT

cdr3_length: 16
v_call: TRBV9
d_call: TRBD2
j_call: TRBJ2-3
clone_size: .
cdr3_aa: CASSPPGLAGTDTQYF
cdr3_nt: TGTGCCAGCAGCCCTCCCGGACTAGCCGGCACAGATACGCAGTATTTT

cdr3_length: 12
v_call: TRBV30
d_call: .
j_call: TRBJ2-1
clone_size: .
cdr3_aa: CAWAETSGRQFF
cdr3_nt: TGTGCCTGGGCAGAGACTTCTGGTAGGCAGTTCTTC